Shown below are 22 T cell receptor beta chains from a single sample sequenced in a study of spatial heterogeneity in lung cancer (dated by TCRdb to between 2018 and 2021). Overall results and qualifications from the work: The number of expanded intratumoral alpha and beta TCRs correlated with the tumor nonsynonymous mutation count.

These receptors lack a known antigen. Libraries were made using 5' RACE. Sequencer: NextSeq 500. TCRdb ran its own pipeline on the public reads, namely fastp trimming at Q25 and MiXCR clone calling, and kept in-frame beta chains. Rows with one shared CDR3 protein collapse into an entry with the most common genes and DNA. For this sample there are 6,500 to 9,000 distinct CDR3 sequences; approximately 19% appear just once. The ten largest make up approximately 12% of the sample. The time point label corresponds to: sample taken at primary tumor resection. The sequencing used lung tumor tissue, collected at surgery. These receptors were taken from a female donor with early-stage non-small cell lung cancer.

This chain connects TRBV12-3 or TRBV12-4 to TRBJ1-6; D is perhaps TRBD1 (6 bases). The V gene lost 5 bases and the J gene lost 1 base, with 9 bases spanning the gap. The CDR3 spans 15 residues. This chain's CDR3 is CASSRQVSYNSPLHF. DNA of the CDR3: TGTGCCAGCAGTAGACAGGTTTCCTATAATTCACCCCTCCACTTT.

This chain connects TRBV2 to TRBJ1-6; D might be TRBD1 (5 bases). This CDR3 is built from 12 residues. The V and J ends lost 4 bases and 8 bases respectively, with 6 bases between them. The germline gives CDR1 SNHLY, CDR2 FYNNEI. The CDR3 loop is CASSVGDSPLHF. CDR3 DNA sequence: TGTGCCAGCAGTGTAGGGGATTCACCCCTCCACTTT. Based on the CDR3 plus reference TRBV2 and TRBJ1-6, the full variable domain is EPEVTQTPSHQVTQMGQEVILRCVPISNHLYFYWYRQILGQKVEFLVSFYNNEISEKSEIFDDQFSVERPDGSNFTLKIRSTKLEDSAMYFCASSVGDSPLHFGNGTRLTVT.

This clonotype was found a few times. The chain combines TRBV11-2 with TRBJ2-3; TRBD2 aligns across 7 bases. CDR3 length: 16 amino acids. From germline, CDR1 is SGHAT and CDR2 FQNNGV. V was clipped by 5 bases and J by 2 bases; unmatched bases: 10. This CDR3 reads CASSPGASGDTDTQYF. The CDR3 DNA follows: TGTGCCAGCAGCCCCGGGGCTAGCGGAGACACAGATACGCAGTATTTT.

V gene TRBV3-1 combines with J gene TRBJ2-7; D unclear. The ends were cut back, 1 base at V and 4 bases at J, with 14 bases in the middle. The germline V gene encodes CDR1 LGHDT and CDR2 YNNKEL (reference sequence). The CDR3 is made up of 15 amino acids. CDR3 sequence reads: CASSQGTSPAYEQYF. CDR3 in DNA: TGTGCCAGCAGCCAAGGAACCTCGCCGGCTTACGAGCAGTACTTC.

This clonotype was counted a single time. This rearrangement joins TRBV2 to TRBJ2-5; 8 nucleotides agree with TRBD1. This CDR3 contains 15 residues. The germline gives CDR1 SNHLY, CDR2 FYNNEI. Trimming removed 6 bases from V and 2 bases from J; junction bases left unmatched: 8. The CDR3 here is CASSPGQGGQETQYF. The CDR3 DNA reads as TGTGCCAGCAGCCCAGGACAGGGTGGGCAAGAGACCCAGTACTTC.

By proportion, this clonotype is medium-sized. The CDR3 DNA sequence: TGTGCCAGCAGCTTAGAACAACACGTAGGTAGCTCCTACAATGAGCAGTTCTTC. Its protein is CASSLEQHVGSSYNEQFF. The rearrangement joins TRBV7-9 to TRBJ2-1; D is unclear. This CDR3 spans 18 amino acids. V gave up 1 base and J gave up 0 bases, with 16 bases separating them. Germline V CDR1 and CDR2: SEHNR, FQNEAQ (reference sequence).

This clonotype counts as medium-sized (0.01 to 0.1%). V and J are TRBV7-3 and TRBJ2-3; D might be TRBD1 (7 bases). In germline, CDR1 is SGHTA, CDR2 FQGTGA. CDR3 length: 13 amino acids. V gave up 2 bases and J gave up 7 bases, with 10 bases separating them. CDR3 sequence reads: CASSLAGGNTQYF. The CDR3 nucleotides read TGTGCCAGCAGCTTAGCAGGGGGGAATACGCAGTATTTT.

The chain combines TRBV20-1 with TRBJ2-4; 7 bases are shared with TRBD2. CDR3 length: 15 amino acids. Germline V gene data show CDR1 as DFQATT and CDR2 as SNEGSKA (reference sequence). The trim removed 1 base at V and 1 base at J, leaving 4 bases unmatched. This CDR3 is CSARGIGGAKNIQYF. The CDR3 nucleotides are TGCAGTGCTAGAGGCATCGGGGGGGCCAAAAACATTCAGTACTTC.

The V call is TRBV6-6, the J call TRBJ1-3; 9 positions agree with TRBD1. J gave up 0 bases and V 8 bases, and 8 bases lay outside the gene matches. Per germline, CDR1 MNHNY and CDR2 SVGAGI (reference sequence). CDR3 length equals 16 residues. The DNA of the CDR3 is TGTGCCAGCCGGCGCGGACAGGGGAGCTCTGGAAACACCATATATTTT. It codes for CASRRGQGSSGNTIYF.

This clonotype was detected a few times. This chain uses TRBV10-2 with TRBJ2-1; the D gene is possibly TRBD2 (6 bases). Trimming shortened V by 8 bases and J by 4 bases, and 12 bases separated the two germline ends. The CDR3 has 13 residues. Per germline, CDR1 WSHSY and CDR2 SAAADI. The CDR3 here is CASRGSGYNEQFF. As DNA, the CDR3 is TGCGCCAGCCGCGGTAGCGGATACAATGAGCAGTTCTTC.

By share, this clonotype counts as large. The rearrangement links TRBV28 to TRBJ2-7, with 8 positions matching TRBD1. After removal of 2 bases from V and 3 bases from J, the junction contained 9 bases not matched to a gene. The CDR3 covers 16 residues. CDR1 and CDR2 (germline): MDHEN, SYDVKM. CDR3 bases: TGTGCCAGCAGTTTAAGACCCAGGGGGCAGAGCTACGAGCAGTACTTC. It translates to CASSLRPRGQSYEQYF.

This clonotype was found a few times. The chain has TRBV10-3 and TRBJ2-6; D not certain. Trimming took off 0 bases at V and 4 bases at J, with 10 bases between the two ends. CDR3 length: 16 residues. Germline assignment: CDR1 ENHRY and CDR2 SYGVKD. The CDR3 here is CAISESLGMGANVLTF. CDR3 nucleotide sequence: TGTGCCATCAGTGAGTCGCTGGGTATGGGGGCCAACGTCCTGACTTTC.

The chain is built from TRBV5-1 and TRBJ1-1; D is undetermined. With 2 bases removed from V and 5 bases from J, the gap between germline ends came to 13 bases. The CDR3 covers 14 residues. The germline gives CDR1 SGHRS, CDR2 YFSETQ. In nucleotides, the CDR3 is TGCGCCAGCAGCTTATCCCTACGGGGTACTGAAGCTTTCTTT. It translates to CASSLSLRGTEAFF.

The genes are TRBV12-3 or TRBV12-4 and TRBJ2-7; possible D gene TRBD1, 5 bases. There are 14 residues in the CDR3. Trimming shortened V by 3 bases and J by 5 bases, and 14 bases separated the two germline ends. Here the CDR3 reads CASSFPPGNHEQYF. The CDR3 coding sequence is TGTGCCAGCAGTTTCCCACCAGGGAACCACGAGCAGTACTTC.

This clonotype was observed a single time. The chain recombines TRBV7-9 with TRBJ2-5; 9 bases line up with TRBD1. The germline gives CDR1 SEHNR, CDR2 FQNEAQ (reference sequence). The CDR3 consists of 17 residues. The V segment lost 5 bases and the J segment 2 bases; nucleotides outside the gene matches: 12. The CDR3 coding sequence is TGTGCCAGCAGCCGCGGGACAGGGACGCCTCAACAAGAGACCCAGTACTTC. Its translation: CASSRGTGTPQQETQYF.

This clonotype was observed a handful of times. The J gene is TRBJ1-5, the V gene TRBV6-1; D may be TRBD1 (6 bases). Trimming pared 3 bases from V and 11 bases from J, leaving 17 bases between. The CDR3 runs to 14 residues. Germline CDR1 reads MNHNS; CDR2 reads SASEGT. DNA for the CDR3: TGTGCCAGCAGTGACCGGACAGCCGTAACTTCCCAGCATTTT. Its translation is CASSDRTAVTSQHF.

The chain recombines TRBV7-9 with TRBJ1-1; possibly TRBD1 for D (5 bases). There are 13 residues in the CDR3. V lost 7 bases and J 5 bases, leaving 14 bases between the germline ends. Germline lookup yields CDR1 SEHNR and CDR2 FQNEAQ (reference sequence). Written as DNA, the CDR3 is TGTGCCAGCACCGATCCCTGGGGGACTGAAGCTTTCTTT. It is translated as CASTDPWGTEAFF.

This clonotype was picked up a small number of times. The chain carries TRBV6-2 or TRBV6-3 and TRBJ2-1; D is perhaps TRBD2 (7 bases). Germline values: CDR1 MNHEY, CDR2 SVGEGT. Trimming shortened V by 4 bases and J by 6 bases, and 16 bases separated the two germline ends. This CDR3 is built from 15 residues. The CDR3 reads CASSSGGPVPNEQFF. CDR3 coding DNA: TGTGCCAGCAGTTCCGGGGGGCCCGTTCCCAATGAGCAGTTCTTC.

The rearrangement links TRBV7-2 to TRBJ1-2; 10 bases match TRBD1. This CDR3 contains 16 residues. V lost 4 bases to trimming and J lost 4 bases; unmatched junction nucleotides: 9. Germline lookup yields CDR1 SGHTA and CDR2 FQGNSA. CDR3 residues: CASSSYRDRGTYGYTF. CDR3 coding DNA: TGTGCCAGCAGCTCTTACCGGGACAGGGGCACCTATGGCTACACCTTC. The entire variable domain, with the rest obtained from reference TRBV7-2 and TRBJ1-2, is as follows: GAGVSQSPSNKVTEKGKDVELRCDPISGHTALYWYRQSLGQGLEFLIYFQGNSAPDKSGLPSDRFSAERTGGSVSTLTIQRTQQEDSAVYLCASSSYRDRGTYGYTFGSGTRLTVV.

This clonotype was counted between two and nine times. The rearrangement uses TRBV29-1 and TRBJ2-1; the match to TRBD1 covers 9 bases. The CDR3 is 13 residues long. The trim removed 4 bases at V and 2 bases at J, leaving 0 bases unmatched. Germline CDR1 is SQVTM and CDR2 is ANQGSEA. This CDR3 is CSVGTGAYNEQFF. CDR3 sequence (DNA): TGCAGCGTTGGGACAGGGGCCTACAATGAGCAGTTCTTC.

The genes are TRBV10-1 and TRBJ2-2; D perhaps matches TRBD1 (5 bases). The germline CDR1 and CDR2 sequences are WNHNN and SYGVQD (reference sequence). CDR3 length equals 14 residues. Trimming removed 7 bases from V and 2 bases from J, with 11 bases in between. The CDR3 sequence: CASKQDTNTGELFF. The CDR3 region has the DNA TGCGCCAGCAAACAGGACACCAACACCGGGGAGCTGTTTTTT.

The chain uses TRBV25-1 and TRBJ1-6, with D perhaps TRBD1 (5 bases). This CDR3 comprises 15 residues. V was trimmed by 2 bases and J by 13 bases, leaving 18 bases between them. Germline V gene lookup returns CDR1 MGHDK and CDR2 SYGVNS. CDR3 bases: TGTGCCAGCAGTGAACGGGGGTCTTTGCTTTGGCCCCTCCACTTT. Its translation: CASSERGSLLWPLHF.